These 17 T cell receptor beta chains originate from one sample sequenced in a study of Ad26.COV2.S vaccination and SARS-CoV-2 variants. Here immunoSEQ multiplex PCR was the method, and the copy in TCRdb shows in-frame clones only, minus some. The sample contains around 450,000 clones, 89% of which appear only once. The sample's treatment: approximately 18 received Ad26.COV2.S at low or high dose, single or two shots; 5 received placebo; per-sample allocation not given. Day 63 following the first vaccine or placebo injection was when the samples were taken. The sample consisted of peripheral blood, taken in a trial of Ad26.COV2.S vaccine versus placebo. These receptors were collected from a person aged 18-65 years who received the Ad26.COV2.S COVID-19 vaccine or a placebo.

The V gene is TRBV10-3, the J gene TRBJ2-3, with 9 bases identical to TRBD1. Germline CDR1 reads ENHRY; CDR2 reads SYGVKD. CDR3 length: 13 amino acids. The trim removed 10 bases at V and 3 bases at J, leaving 5 bases unmatched. For the CDR3, the DNA is TGTGCCAGCGGGGACAGGGTGACAGATACGCAGTATTTT. It codes for CASGDRVTDTQYF.

This chain joins TRBV11-2 and TRBJ2-3; TRBD2 agrees at 9 bases. CDR1 is SGHAT and CDR2 is FQNNGV in the germline V gene. V was clipped by 5 bases and J by 4 bases; unmatched bases: 10. The CDR3 runs to 16 residues. CDR3 DNA: TGTGCCAGCAGCCCTGGTAGCGGGAGAGGCCCAGATACGCAGTATTTT. Its translation: CASSPGSGRGPDTQYF.

There are a few counts of this clone. The chain has TRBV30 and TRBJ1-5; D not certain. This CDR3 region has 13 residues. The germline V and J ends were trimmed by 0 bases and 5 bases, with 8 bases remaining between them. Per the germline V gene, CDR1 is GTSNPN and CDR2 is SVGIG (reference sequence). CDR3 sequence (DNA): TGTGCCTGGAGTGTGGCGGGCGATCAGCCCCAGCATTTT. It translates to CAWSVAGDQPQHF.

The chain combines TRBV3-1 (or the pseudogene TRBV3-2) with TRBJ2-3; 12 nucleotides agree with TRBD2. V gave up 1 base and J gave up 3 bases; unmatched junction bases: 2. Per the germline V gene, CDR1 is LGHDT and CDR2 is YNNKEL (reference sequence). The CDR3 has 16 amino acids. Here the CDR3 reads CASSQALAGGTDTQYF. CDR3 DNA sequence: TGTGCCAGCAGCCAAGCGCTAGCGGGAGGGACAGATACGCAGTATTTT.

The chain links TRBV4-3 to TRBJ1-1; D possibly corresponds to TRBD1 (5 bases). Per the germline V gene, CDR1 is LGHNA and CDR2 is YSLEER. V was cut by 4 bases and J by 1 base, with 19 bases left in between. This CDR3 spans 17 amino acids. The CDR3 sequence is CASSPSGVGFPNTEAFF. The DNA for the CDR3 is TGCGCCAGCAGCCCCTCGGGGGTCGGTTTCCCGAACACTGAAGCTTTCTTT.

J is TRBJ1-1 and V is TRBV12-3 or TRBV12-4, with 7 bases aligning to TRBD1. This CDR3 has 12 residues. V trimming: 4 bases; J trimming: 9 bases; junction bases outside the gene matches: 5. CDR3 DNA sequence: TGTGCCAGCAGTTATGTAGGGGGCAAAGCTTTCTTT. This codes for CASSYVGGKAFF.

The J gene is TRBJ1-1, the V gene TRBV7-9; TRBD1 aligns across 8 bases. The CDR3 spans 13 residues. J lost 5 bases, V lost 5 bases, and 4 bases had no gene match. Germline loops: CDR1 SEHNR, CDR2 FQNEAQ (reference sequence). The CDR3 sequence is CASSQQGGTEAFF. CDR3 DNA: TGTGCCAGCAGCCAACAGGGGGGGACTGAAGCTTTCTTT.

The chain links TRBV6-5 to TRBJ1-2; a weak D match, TRBD1 (5 bases). V lost 7 bases and J lost 3, with 18 bases in between. Germline V lookup: CDR1 MNHEY, CDR2 SVGAGI. The CDR3 has 15 amino acids. The CDR3 protein is CASNLHGGVDYGYTF. CDR3 DNA sequence: TGTGCCAGCAACCTCCACGGGGGAGTCGACTATGGCTACACCTTC.

CDR3 sequence (DNA): TGTGCCAGCAGTTACGGCTGGGGCCGAGGTGAAAAACTGTTTTTT. It specifies CASSYGWGRGEKLFF. This chain connects TRBV9 to TRBJ1-4, with D maybe TRBD1 (5 bases). Deletions cut 5 bases from V and 7 bases from J, with 18 bases between. This CDR3 comprises 15 residues. Germline V gene lookup returns CDR1 SGDLS and CDR2 YYNGEE.

The CDR3 DNA reads TGTGCCAGCAGTTTACTGGTAGTGGGCGAGCAGTTCTTC. This gives the protein CASSLLVVGEQFF. This chain uses TRBV12-3 or TRBV12-4 with TRBJ2-1; D is uncertain. With 2 bases removed from V and 10 bases from J, the gap between germline ends came to 12 bases. There are 13 residues in the CDR3.

The V call is TRBV3-1 (or the pseudogene TRBV3-2), the J call TRBJ2-1; 9 bases fit TRBD2. CDR1 and CDR2 (germline): LGHDT, YNNKEL (reference sequence). CDR3 length equals 16 residues. V gave up 1 base and J gave up 4 bases; unmatched junction bases: 5. CDR3 sequence reads: CASSQVPGLAYNEQFF. In DNA, the CDR3 is TGTGCCAGCAGCCAAGTCCCGGGACTAGCATACAATGAGCAGTTCTTC.

CDR3 DNA: TGTGCCAGCGGACCCTCCTATAATTCACCCCTCCACTTT. It is translated as CASGPSYNSPLHF. The chain combines TRBV2 with TRBJ1-6, with D unresolved. The CDR3 loop spans 13 amino acids. V lost 8 bases to trimming and J lost 0 bases, with 5 bases between them. Germline V gene sequence: CDR1 SNHLY, CDR2 FYNNEI. Full variable domain (remainder filled in from reference TRBV2 and TRBJ1-6): EPEVTQTPSHQVTQMGQEVILRCVPISNHLYFYWYRQILGQKVEFLVSFYNNEISEKSEIFDDQFSVERPDGSNFTLKIRSTKLEDSAMYFCASGPSYNSPLHFGNGTRLTVT.

This chain joins TRBV2 and TRBJ1-4; TRBD1 matches 10 bases. This CDR3 is built from 14 residues. J gave up 6 bases and V 6 bases, and 4 bases lay outside the gene matches. Germline V gene sequence: CDR1 SNHLY, CDR2 FYNNEI. CDR3 sequence reads: CASSRDRGHEKLFF. CDR3 coding DNA: TGTGCCAGCAGCCGTGACAGGGGGCATGAAAAACTGTTTTTT.

The V call is TRBV7-3, the J call TRBJ2-3, with D tentatively TRBD1 (6 bases). Germline CDR1 and CDR2: SGHTA and FQGTGA. Trimming stripped 5 bases from V and 3 bases from J, with 12 bases between. The CDR3 loop spans 14 amino acids. The CDR3 nucleotides are TGTGCCAGCAGCCCGACAGGTGAAACAGATACGCAGTATTTT. It codes for CASSPTGETDTQYF.

Of note for this clone: Additional DNA sequences in this sample encode the identical CDR3. V is TRBV5-1 and J is TRBJ2-3; 7 bases agree with TRBD1. Germline loops: CDR1 SGHRS, CDR2 YFSETQ. The CDR3 consists of 13 residues. After removal of 4 bases from V and 3 bases from J, the junction contained 2 bases not matched to a gene. In DNA, the CDR3 is TGCGCCAGCAGCACACAGGGGACAGATACGCAGTATTTT. Amino acids: CASSTQGTDTQYF.

The chain links TRBV30 to TRBJ1-5; no reliable D call. Per germline, CDR1 GTSNPN and CDR2 SVGIG (reference sequence). The CDR3 totals 13 residues. V lost 0 bases to trimming and J lost 6 bases, with 9 bases between them. In DNA, the CDR3 is TGTGCCTGGAGTGTACTAGGCCCTCAGCCCCAGCATTTT. It yields the protein CAWSVLGPQPQHF.

V gene TRBV2 combines with J gene TRBJ2-7; 9 bases match TRBD1. V shed 3 bases, J shed 7 bases, and the junction held 10 bases outside the gene matches. The CDR3 loop spans 15 amino acids. Germline V gene data show CDR1 as SNHLY and CDR2 as FYNNEI. The CDR3 spells CASSEGQGHQGEQYV. DNA for the CDR3: TGTGCCAGCAGTGAGGGACAGGGCCACCAAGGGGAGCAGTACGTC.